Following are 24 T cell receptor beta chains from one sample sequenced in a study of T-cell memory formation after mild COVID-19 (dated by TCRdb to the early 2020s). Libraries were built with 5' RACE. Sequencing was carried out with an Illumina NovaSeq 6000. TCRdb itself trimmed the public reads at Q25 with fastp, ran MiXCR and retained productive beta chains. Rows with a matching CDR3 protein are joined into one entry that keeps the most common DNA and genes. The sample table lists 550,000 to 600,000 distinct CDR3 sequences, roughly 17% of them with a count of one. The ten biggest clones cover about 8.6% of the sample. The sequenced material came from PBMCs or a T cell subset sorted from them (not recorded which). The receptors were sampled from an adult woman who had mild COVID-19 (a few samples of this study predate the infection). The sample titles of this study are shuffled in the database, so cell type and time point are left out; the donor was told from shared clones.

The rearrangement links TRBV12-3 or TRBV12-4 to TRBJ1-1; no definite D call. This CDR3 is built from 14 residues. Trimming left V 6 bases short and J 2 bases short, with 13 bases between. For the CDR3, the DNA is TGTGCCAGCAGCTTTGGGGTCGGAAACACTGAAGCTTTCTTT. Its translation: CASSFGVGNTEAFF.

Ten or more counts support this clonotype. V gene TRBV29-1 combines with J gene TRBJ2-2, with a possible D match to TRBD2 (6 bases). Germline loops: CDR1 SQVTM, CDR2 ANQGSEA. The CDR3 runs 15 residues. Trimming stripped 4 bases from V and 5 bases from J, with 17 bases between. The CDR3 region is CSVGPSALVTGELFF. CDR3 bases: TGCAGCGTTGGCCCTAGCGCACTAGTAACCGGGGAGCTGTTTTTT.

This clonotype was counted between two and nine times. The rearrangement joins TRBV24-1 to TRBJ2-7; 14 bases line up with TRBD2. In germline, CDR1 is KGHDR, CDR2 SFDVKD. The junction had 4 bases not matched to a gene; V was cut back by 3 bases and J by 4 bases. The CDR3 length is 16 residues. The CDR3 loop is CATSDARTSGGYEQYF. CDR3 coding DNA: TGTGCCACCAGTGATGCCCGGACTAGCGGGGGGTACGAGCAGTACTTC.

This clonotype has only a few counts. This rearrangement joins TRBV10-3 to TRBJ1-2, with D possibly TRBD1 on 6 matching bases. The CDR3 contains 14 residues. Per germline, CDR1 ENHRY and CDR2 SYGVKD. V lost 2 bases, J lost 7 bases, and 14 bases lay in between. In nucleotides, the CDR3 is TGTGCCATCAGTGAGGGGACAAGGTCGAGTGGCTACACCTTC. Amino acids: CAISEGTRSSGYTF.

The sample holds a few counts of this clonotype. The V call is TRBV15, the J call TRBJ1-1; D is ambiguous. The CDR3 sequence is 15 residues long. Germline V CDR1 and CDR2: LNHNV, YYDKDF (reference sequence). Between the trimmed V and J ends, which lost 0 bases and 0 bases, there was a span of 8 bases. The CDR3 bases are TGTGCCACCAGCAGAGATCTGGGTATGAACACTGAAGCTTTCTTT. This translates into CATSRDLGMNTEAFF.

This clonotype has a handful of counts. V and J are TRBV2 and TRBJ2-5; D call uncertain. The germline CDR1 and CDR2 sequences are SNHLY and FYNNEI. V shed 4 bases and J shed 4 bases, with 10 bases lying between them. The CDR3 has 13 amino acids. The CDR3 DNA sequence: TGTGCCAGCAGTGCCATAGAAATAGAGACCCAGTACTTC. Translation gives CASSAIEIETQYF.

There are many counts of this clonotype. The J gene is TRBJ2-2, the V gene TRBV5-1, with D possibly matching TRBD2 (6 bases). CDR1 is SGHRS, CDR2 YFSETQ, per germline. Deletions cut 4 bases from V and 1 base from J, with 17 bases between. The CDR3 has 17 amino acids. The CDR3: CASSAGSGEKNTGELFF. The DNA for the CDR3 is TGCGCCAGCAGCGCGGGGTCGGGGGAAAAGAACACCGGGGAGCTGTTTTTT.

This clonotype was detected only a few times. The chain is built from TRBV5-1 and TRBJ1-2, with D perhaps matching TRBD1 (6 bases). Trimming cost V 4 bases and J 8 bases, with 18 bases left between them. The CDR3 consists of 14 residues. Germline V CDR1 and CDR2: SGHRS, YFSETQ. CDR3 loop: CASSPKQGQLGYTF. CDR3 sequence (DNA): TGCGCCAGCAGCCCTAAACAGGGTCAGCTGGGCTACACCTTC.

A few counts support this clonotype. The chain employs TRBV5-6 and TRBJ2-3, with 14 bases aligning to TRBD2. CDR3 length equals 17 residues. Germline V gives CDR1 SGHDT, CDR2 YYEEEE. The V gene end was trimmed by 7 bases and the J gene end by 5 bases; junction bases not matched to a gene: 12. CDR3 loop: CASGAQGLAGERDTQYF. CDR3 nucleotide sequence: TGTGCCAGCGGAGCCCAGGGACTAGCGGGAGAGAGAGATACGCAGTATTTT.

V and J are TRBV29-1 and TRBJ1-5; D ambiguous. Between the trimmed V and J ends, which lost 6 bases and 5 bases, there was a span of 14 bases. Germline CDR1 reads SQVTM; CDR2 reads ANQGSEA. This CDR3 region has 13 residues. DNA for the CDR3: TGCAGCGTGAGGGAGGATTTGGATCAGCCCCAGCATTTT. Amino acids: CSVREDLDQPQHF.

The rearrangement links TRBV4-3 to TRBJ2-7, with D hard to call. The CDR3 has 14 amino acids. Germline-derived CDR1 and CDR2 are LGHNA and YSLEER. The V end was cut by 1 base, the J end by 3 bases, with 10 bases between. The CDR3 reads CASSQGWENYEQYF. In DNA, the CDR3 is TGCGCCAGCAGCCAAGGATGGGAAAACTACGAGCAGTACTTC.

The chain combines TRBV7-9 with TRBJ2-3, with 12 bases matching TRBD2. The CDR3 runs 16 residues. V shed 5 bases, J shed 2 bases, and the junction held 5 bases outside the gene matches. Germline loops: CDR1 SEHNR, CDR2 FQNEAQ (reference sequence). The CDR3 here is CASSNPSGRATDTQYF. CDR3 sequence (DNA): TGTGCCAGCAGCAATCCTAGCGGGAGGGCCACAGATACGCAGTATTTT.

The CDR3 is CSARAGKDGTGTFYEQYF. The CDR3 DNA sequence: TGCAGTGCTAGAGCCGGCAAGGACGGGACAGGGACGTTTTACGAGCAGTACTTC. The chain is built from TRBV20-1 and TRBJ2-7; 9 positions match TRBD1. This CDR3 has 18 amino acids. Germline V gives CDR1 DFQATT, CDR2 SNEGSKA (reference sequence). Losses at the gene ends were 1 base for V and 4 bases for J; bases not matched to a gene: 17.

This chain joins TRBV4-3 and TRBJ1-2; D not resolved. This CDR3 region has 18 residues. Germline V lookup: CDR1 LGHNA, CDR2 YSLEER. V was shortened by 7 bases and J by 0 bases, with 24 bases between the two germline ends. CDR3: CASTSTYGSLDTNYGYTF. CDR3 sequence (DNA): TGCGCCAGCACCTCGACTTACGGCAGCTTGGATACTAACTATGGCTACACCTTC.

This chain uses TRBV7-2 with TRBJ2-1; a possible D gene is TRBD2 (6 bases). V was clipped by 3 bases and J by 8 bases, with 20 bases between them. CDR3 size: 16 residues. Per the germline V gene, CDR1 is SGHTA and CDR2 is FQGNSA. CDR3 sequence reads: CASSFDRRTSRHEQFF. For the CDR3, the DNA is TGTGCCAGCAGCTTTGATAGGCGCACTAGCAGGCATGAGCAGTTCTTC.

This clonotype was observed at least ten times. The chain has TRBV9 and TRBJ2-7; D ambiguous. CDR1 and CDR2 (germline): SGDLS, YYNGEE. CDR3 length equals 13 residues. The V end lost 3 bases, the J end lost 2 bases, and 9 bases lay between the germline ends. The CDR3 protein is CASSAADPYEQYF. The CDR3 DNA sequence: TGTGCCAGCAGCGCCGCAGACCCCTACGAGCAGTACTTC.

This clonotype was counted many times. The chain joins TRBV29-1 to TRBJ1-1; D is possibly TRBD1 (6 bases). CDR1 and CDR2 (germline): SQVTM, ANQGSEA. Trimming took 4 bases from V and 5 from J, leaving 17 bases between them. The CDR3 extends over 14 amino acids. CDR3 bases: TGCAGCGTTGCAAAAGGGGGTGTGGGAACTGAAGCTTTCTTT. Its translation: CSVAKGGVGTEAFF.

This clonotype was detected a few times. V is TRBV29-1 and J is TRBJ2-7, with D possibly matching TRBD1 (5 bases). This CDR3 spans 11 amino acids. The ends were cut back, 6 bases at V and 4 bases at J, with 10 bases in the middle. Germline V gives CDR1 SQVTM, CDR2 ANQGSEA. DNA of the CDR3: TGCAGCGTCTCCAGGGATTACGAGCAGTACTTC. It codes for CSVSRDYEQYF.

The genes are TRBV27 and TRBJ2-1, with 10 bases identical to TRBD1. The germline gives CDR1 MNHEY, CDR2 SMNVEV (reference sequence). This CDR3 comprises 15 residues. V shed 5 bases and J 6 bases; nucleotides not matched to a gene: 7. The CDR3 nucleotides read TGTGCCAGCAGTCTAACGGGACAGGGGAGCAATGAGCAGTTCTTC. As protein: CASSLTGQGSNEQFF.

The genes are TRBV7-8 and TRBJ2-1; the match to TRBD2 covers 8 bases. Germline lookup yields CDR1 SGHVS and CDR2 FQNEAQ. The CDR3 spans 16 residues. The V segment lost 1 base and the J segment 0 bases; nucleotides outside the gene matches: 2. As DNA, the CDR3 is TGTGCCAGCAGCTTAGTCGGGGGGGCCTCCTACAATGAGCAGTTCTTC. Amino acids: CASSLVGGASYNEQFF.

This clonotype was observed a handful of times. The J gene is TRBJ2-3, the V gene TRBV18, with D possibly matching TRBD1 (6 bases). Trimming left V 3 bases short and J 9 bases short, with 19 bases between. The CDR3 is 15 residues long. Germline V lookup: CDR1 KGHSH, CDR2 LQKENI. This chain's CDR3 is CASSPRDTGKGTQYF. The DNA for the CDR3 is TGTGCCAGCTCACCCCGGGACACGGGGAAAGGGACGCAGTATTTT.

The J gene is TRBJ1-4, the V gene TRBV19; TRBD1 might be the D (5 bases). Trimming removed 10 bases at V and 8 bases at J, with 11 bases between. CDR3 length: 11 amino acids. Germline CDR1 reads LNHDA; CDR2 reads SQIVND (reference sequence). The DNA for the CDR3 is TGTGCCACGGTTACAGGCGAAAAACTGTTTTTT. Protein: CATVTGEKLFF.

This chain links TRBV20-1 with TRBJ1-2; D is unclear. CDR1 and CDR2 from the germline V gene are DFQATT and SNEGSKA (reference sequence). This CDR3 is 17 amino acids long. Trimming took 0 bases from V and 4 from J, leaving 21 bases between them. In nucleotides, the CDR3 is TGCAGTGCTAGAGATCATGACGACGTAGTAAACCCCTATGGCTACACCTTC. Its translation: CSARDHDDVVNPYGYTF.

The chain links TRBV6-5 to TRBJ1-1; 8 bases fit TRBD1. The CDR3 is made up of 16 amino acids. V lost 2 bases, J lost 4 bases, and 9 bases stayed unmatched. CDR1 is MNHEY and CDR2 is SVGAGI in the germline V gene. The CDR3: CASSYRLTGGITEAFF. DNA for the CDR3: TGTGCCAGCAGTTACCGGCTTACAGGGGGAATCACTGAAGCTTTCTTT.